This T cell receptor (beta chain) was observed in a study of cytomegalovirus exposure and HLA in healthy donors (dated by TCRdb to 2016 to 2017). General notes on the study: An earlier analysis of some 620 of the donors reported 276 Gb of sequence data and 117 million unique TCR beta sequences obtained from approximately 180 million T cells. About 280 gigabases of sequencing data and around 80 million unique TCR sequences made up an early release that covered several hundred HLA-typed donors. Of the 300 to 450 genotyped donors, 70% to 90% were placed in the genetic ancestry cluster associated with self-reported Caucasian donors. The study aimed to test whether cataloging public T cell receptors could reveal signatures of past pathogen exposure. The study used immunosequencing to profile the T cell repertoires of 666 subjects and linked those repertoires to cytomegalovirus serostatus. A separate validation cohort of approximately 120 different subjects was used in addition to the roughly 640-subject first cohort. High-throughput TCR immunosequencing, statistical association of individual TCRs with disease status, and machine learning were combined to predict cytomegalovirus infection status. To study patterns of TCR occurrence, a later analysis re-analyzed previously published TCR beta repertoires from more than 550 donors and added high-resolution HLA genotyping. Rather than using new phenotypic data, the later analysis identified candidate immune exposures from TCR beta sequences and from how often those sequences occurred across donors. In an earlier analysis of roughly 580 of the donors, high-throughput TCR beta sequencing was used to judge whether each TCR beta V gene segment behaved as functional or pseudogenic. Donor age, sex, ethnicity and CMV serostatus were compiled alongside the repertoire data. A later genetic analysis took genome-wide SNP genotypes for about three fifths of the roughly 700 donors and used that subset as a discovery cohort. Every repertoire in the discovery cohort had been generated on one and the same sequencing platform. HLA typing covered class I and class II loci at four-digit resolution. Typing coverage differed by locus: A, B, C, DRB1 and DQB1 were typed in roughly 620-640 donors, DQA1 in 522, DPA1 in around 580, and DPB1 in just under 490. Roughly 5 DR-DQ haplotypes were handled as single units for association and clustering because linkage in the cohort was strong. Among roughly 370 genotyped donors of the cohort, an average of about 240,000 unique TCR beta nucleotide sequences were sequenced per donor, around 18% of them non-productive. General study outcomes and caveats: The study listed 164 TCR beta chains as associated with cytomegalovirus. CMV serostatus was the only immune exposure information available for the cohort. According to the authors, the approach could potentially be generalized to other disease states and immunological phenotypes. In this cohort, only TCR beta chains were sequenced, and detectable features were limited by the absence of alpha or paired-chain data. When HLA alleles, especially DR and DQ, strongly co-occurred, attributing TCR associations to individual alleles was difficult. A further reported finding was that TCR beta sequences accurately predicted the HLA-A and HLA-B alleles for most subjects in the first cohort. According to a later analysis, parvovirus B19, influenza, CMV and Epstein-Barr virus appeared linked to several top co-occurrence clusters. The 87-base-pair reads could not distinguish some IMGT-functional V segments, including TRBV6-2 and TRBV6-3, so those segments were excluded. An association between a missense DCLRE1C variant and V-gene and J-gene trimming of TCR beta chains was found in a later genetic analysis and replicated in an independent cohort. Fewer than 20 rarely observed V segments, including chromosome 9 orphons, were excluded from the earlier analysis of about 600 of the donors because counts were too low. A later analysis found that TCR association rates varied across HLA loci, with DRB1 alleles showing the most associated TCRs and HLA-C alleles the fewest. A group of highly shared sequence variants was considered likely to be a technical artifact of the sequencing pipeline. Sequencing depth was assumed to be roughly uniform across donors in the presence/absence analyses, though that assumption may not hold. Most TCR sequences were observed very rarely across donors, whereas some public TCRs were present in many individuals. Because HLA typing was unavailable for some donors at each locus, only the typed subset was used in association tests. The classifier was reported to diagnose cytomegalovirus status with high specificity and sensitivity in both the original and validation cohorts. Correlated functional status among segregating V segments might be attributable to linkage disequilibrium, but an unknown experimental factor could not be ruled out. In a later analysis, some 18,000 TCR beta sequences were associated with specific HLA alleles at a false discovery rate of 0.05. In an earlier analysis of 587 of the donors, most TCR beta V segments appeared in productive rearrangements about 87% or about 30% of the time, broadly matching IMGT annotations. Compared with the approximately 710-donor mean, donors in an Asian-associated ancestry cluster had fewer N-insertions in productive TCRs, according to a later genetic analysis. In a later analysis, HLA-associated TCR beta chains were found to be more clonally expanded and to have lower generation probabilities than equally common non-associated chains. Three of the identified cytomegalovirus-associated TCR beta chains were confirmed in vitro to be specific for cytomegalovirus antigens. Most CMV-associated TCR beta chains appeared to be HLA-restricted in a later analysis, and the HLA associations seemed to be driven largely by CMV exposure.

The germline V gene (reference sequence) specifies SEHNR as CDR1 and FQNEAQ as CDR2. Trimming accounts for 1 base at V and 6 bases at J, while the number of junction bases matched to no gene is 0. The CDR3 runs 13 residues from the cysteine to the phenylalanine. Only CDR3 DNA is held: 39 bases, read in frame from base 1. With respect to this clone: Its antigen has not been determined. Base qualities are not provided; no much larger clone lies one nucleotide away.

In total, more than 500 healthy bone marrow donors made up the cohort. All cohort members were sampled while nominally healthy, although unrecorded immune exposures were likely present. Of the approximately 620 cohort members, around 290 had a positive CMV serostatus and about 350 had a negative one, while no CMV serostatus was recorded for the donor. A peripheral blood sample was provided by each donor, and peripheral blood mononuclear cells were used for TCR beta sequencing. The Qiagen DNeasy Blood Extraction Kit was used to extract genomic DNA from the blood cell samples. Library generation was performed with the immunoSEQ multiplex PCR assay. For the multiplex PCR, a mixture combining 60 forward primers for TCR Vbeta segments and 13 reverse primers for TCR Jbeta segments was used. The CDR3 region of rearranged TCR beta genes was amplified from genomic DNA with a multiplex PCR assay. The amplified TCR beta libraries were sequenced on the Illumina HiSeq System as 87-base-pair reads. Under the source paper's analysis protocol: A later analysis counted tens of millions of unique TCR beta chains across the 550 to 700 repertoires, and approximately 11 million of these chains were shared by at least two donors. Raw reads were error-corrected and collapsed into unique sequences by a nearest-neighbor algorithm in which closely related sequences were merged to remove PCR and sequencing errors. V, D and J gene segments were assigned by aligning CDR3 sequences to IMGT reference sequences. For a sequence to be retained, a match of at least six nucleotides was required to both a V gene segment and a J gene segment. A rearrangement was called productive if the CDR3 had no stop codons and remained in frame with V and J, and every other rearrangement was called non-productive. Following IMGT convention, CDR3 was defined as the stretch from the second conserved V-encoded cysteine to the conserved J-encoded phenylalanine. The earlier analysis of 450 to 750 of the donors excluded any sequence lacking an unambiguous match to a single V gene segment. In an earlier analysis of 587 of the donors, V segments were called functional above 56.7% productive rearrangements and were called segregating when the between-donor standard deviation exceeded 5%. A statistical classification framework was developed to diagnose cytomegalovirus status using the catalog of TCR beta chain sequences. V and J gene assignment, in a later analysis, came from comparing TCR nucleotide sequences with IMGT/GENE-DB human TR gene sequences. The TCRdist pipeline was used in a later analysis to assign CDR3 sequences and most-parsimonious VDJ recombination scenarios. A later analysis defined each TCR beta chain by its CDR3 amino acid sequence plus V-gene family, and excluded reads lacking a unique V-gene family. A later analysis removed roughly 590 highly shared, low-generation-probability nucleotide sequences to deal with suspected cross-contamination and a sequencing artifact. For each public chain, a later analysis derived a clonal expansion index from normalized ranks of inferred template counts within each repertoire. In a later analysis, generation probabilities were computed using a VDJ recombination model fitted to out-of-frame rearrangements, and the results were checked against IGoR. In a later analysis, hypergeometric tests were used to score TCR-TCR, TCR-HLA and TCR-CMV co-occurrence, with a repertoire-size bias correction applied to TCR pairs. In a later analysis, false discovery rates were estimated by permuting HLA or CMV assignments 20 times. In a later analysis, co-occurring TCRs were grouped with DBSCAN, and TCRdist sequence similarity was added when clustering was performed within HLA-allele-positive subsets. Repertoires with fewer than 30,000 or more than 120,000 public chains, plus five repertoires with anomalous nucleotide sharing, were excluded from co-occurrence clustering. Sourced from immuneACCESS, this table was stored by TCRdb with only in-frame sequences that have V and J called. A share of the clones is absent; for the studies checked, an unresolved V gene accounts for under half, and the remainder has no known explanation. V and J calls and clone size are those listed in that table; D and trimming were worked out from the DNA. The sample table lists 150,000 to 200,000 clones, 70% to 85% of them with a count of one. The ten largest account for 2% to 3% of the sample.

The receptor was derived from a human donor in good health. Sequenced input: PBMCs. Here the chain combines TRBV7-9 and TRBJ1-1; 9 bases in between match TRBD1. The encoded CDR3 is CASSLGTGAEAFF. The DNA sequence is given as TGTGCCAGCAGCTTAGGGACAGGGGCTGAAGCTTTCTTT.